These 8 T cell receptor beta chains were sequenced from one sample in a study of human T cells and chemical hapten exposure. TCRdb analysed the RACE reads with MiXCR anew, one entry per CDR3 protein. This table has under 75,000 distinct CDR3 sequences, 8.5% appearing once. Described time point: patch test 2, 6 weeks after DPC sensitization. The treatment: therapeutic diphenylcyclopropenone sensitization with weekly scalp DPC. The sequenced sample was whole blood, obtained in connection with sensitization to the hapten diphenylcyclopropenone (DPC). The receptors were gathered from a woman aged 50 to 65 with alopecia areata. Some clones in this sample may be carry-over from other donors' samples.

This clonotype has only a few counts. The chain links TRBV27 to TRBJ1-1, with 10 positions matching TRBD1. The CDR3 has 14 amino acids. The V segment lost 5 bases and the J segment 3 bases; nucleotides outside the gene matches: 3. The germline V gene has CDR1 MNHEY and CDR2 SMNVEV (reference sequence). CDR3: CASSRTGGYTEAFF. CDR3 coding DNA: TGTGCCAGCAGTCGGACAGGGGGGTACACTGAAGCTTTCTTT.

This clonotype appeared many times. J is TRBJ2-3 and V is TRBV5-1; D uncertain. Germline CDR1 is SGHRS and CDR2 is YFSETQ. The CDR3 sequence is 14 residues long. Trimming took off 5 bases at V and 2 bases at J, with 12 bases between the two ends. CDR3: CASSYNIPTDTQYF. DNA of the CDR3: TGCGCCAGCAGTTACAACATCCCCACAGATACGCAGTATTTT.

This clonotype was seen a handful of times. The rearrangement uses TRBV3-1 and TRBJ2-2; D is uncertain. V dropped 3 bases and J dropped 0 bases, with 5 bases sitting between them. Germline assignment: CDR1 LGHDT and CDR2 YNNKEL (reference sequence). This CDR3 is built from 14 residues. In DNA, the CDR3 is TGTGCCAGCAGCCACATAACGAACACCGGGGAGCTGTTTTTT. Protein: CASSHITNTGELFF.

The sample holds a few counts of this clonotype. The chain employs TRBV7-6 and TRBJ2-4, with D uncertain. Trimming stripped 5 bases from V and 6 bases from J, with 17 bases between. The V gene's germline CDR1 is SGHVS and CDR2 FNYEAQ. CDR3 length equals 15 residues. CDR3 region: CASSPQSRSLNIQYF. The CDR3 DNA reads TGTGCCAGCAGCCCACAGAGCAGGTCTTTAAACATTCAGTACTTC.

This clonotype turned up a few times. V and J are TRBV28 and TRBJ2-3; D may be TRBD1 or TRBD2 (5 bases each). V lost 4 bases, J lost 0 bases, and 8 bases lay in between. Germline V gene data show CDR1 as MDHEN and CDR2 as SYDVKM. The length of the CDR3 is 14 residues. CDR3 sequence reads: CASSWGGSTDTQYF. The CDR3 nucleotides are TGTGCCAGCAGTTGGGGCGGGAGCACAGATACGCAGTATTTT.

This clonotype came up many times. J is TRBJ1-1 and V is TRBV12-3 or TRBV12-4; D gene ambiguous. Trimming took 6 bases from V and 1 from J, leaving 18 bases between them. This CDR3 has 16 amino acids. The CDR3 DNA is TGTGCCAGCAGCTCTTTATTTCGGCATAAGAACACTGAAGCTTTCTTT. It specifies CASSSLFRHKNTEAFF.

This rearrangement joins TRBV6-6 to TRBJ1-2; a possible D gene is TRBD1 (6 bases). Germline V gene data show CDR1 as MNHNY and CDR2 as SVGAGI (reference sequence). CDR3 length equals 15 residues. The V end was cut by 7 bases, the J end by 10 bases, with 25 bases between. CDR3 amino acids: CASTLFGTGTPNYTF. The CDR3 nucleotides are TGTGCCAGCACCCTATTTGGGACCGGGACACCAAACTACACCTTC.

Many counts were recorded for this clonotype. In DNA form, the CDR3 reads TGTGCCAGCAGTGCCACGACAGGGAGTCAGCCCCAGCATTTT. This sequence encodes CASSATTGSQPQHF. The chain couples TRBV27 to TRBJ1-5; 7 nucleotides agree with TRBD1. The CDR3 contains 14 residues. Per germline, CDR1 MNHEY and CDR2 SMNVEV (reference sequence). Germline trimming cut 5 bases from V and 6 bases from J; bases unmatched to any gene: 7.